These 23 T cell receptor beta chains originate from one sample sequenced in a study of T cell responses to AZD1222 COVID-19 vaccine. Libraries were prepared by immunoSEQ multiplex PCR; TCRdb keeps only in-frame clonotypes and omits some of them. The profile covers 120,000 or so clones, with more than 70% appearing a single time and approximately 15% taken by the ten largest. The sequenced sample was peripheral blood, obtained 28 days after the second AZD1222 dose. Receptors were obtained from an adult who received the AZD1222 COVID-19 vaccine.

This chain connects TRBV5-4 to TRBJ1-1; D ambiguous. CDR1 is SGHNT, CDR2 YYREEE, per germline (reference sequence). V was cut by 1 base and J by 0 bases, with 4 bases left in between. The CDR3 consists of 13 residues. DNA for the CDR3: TGTGCCAGCAGCTTGCCTATGAACACTGAAGCTTTCTTT. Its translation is CASSLPMNTEAFF.

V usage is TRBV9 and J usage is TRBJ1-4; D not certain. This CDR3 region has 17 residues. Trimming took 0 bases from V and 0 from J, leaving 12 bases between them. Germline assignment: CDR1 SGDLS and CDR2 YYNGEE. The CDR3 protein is CASSVEGGLATNEKLFF. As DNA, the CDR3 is TGTGCCAGCAGCGTAGAGGGCGGTCTTGCAACTAATGAAAAACTGTTTTTT.

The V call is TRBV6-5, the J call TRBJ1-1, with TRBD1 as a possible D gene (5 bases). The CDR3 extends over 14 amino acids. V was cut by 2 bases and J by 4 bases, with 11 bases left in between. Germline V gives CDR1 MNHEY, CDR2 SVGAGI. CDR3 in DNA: TGTGCCAGCAGTTACGGGGGGACGAGCACTGAAGCTTTCTTT. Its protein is CASSYGGTSTEAFF.

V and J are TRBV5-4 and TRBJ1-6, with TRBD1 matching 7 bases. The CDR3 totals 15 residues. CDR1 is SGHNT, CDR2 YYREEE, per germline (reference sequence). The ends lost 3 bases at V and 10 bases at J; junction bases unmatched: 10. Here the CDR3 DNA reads TGTGCCAGCAGCTATGATCACAGGGGATACTCACCCCTCCACTTT. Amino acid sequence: CASSYDHRGYSPLHF.

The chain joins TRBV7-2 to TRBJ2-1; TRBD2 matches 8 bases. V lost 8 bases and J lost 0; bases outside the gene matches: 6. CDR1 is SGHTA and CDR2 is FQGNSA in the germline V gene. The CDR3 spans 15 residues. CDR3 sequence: CASAGGGTSYNEQFF. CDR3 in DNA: TGTGCCAGCGCCGGCGGGGGGACCTCCTACAATGAGCAGTTCTTC.

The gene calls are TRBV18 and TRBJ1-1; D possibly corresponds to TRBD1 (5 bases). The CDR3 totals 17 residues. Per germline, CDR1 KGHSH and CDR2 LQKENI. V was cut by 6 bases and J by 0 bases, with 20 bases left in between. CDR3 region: CASSDLPRQIMNTEAFF. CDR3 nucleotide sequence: TGTGCCAGCTCCGACCTTCCTCGACAGATAATGAACACTGAAGCTTTCTTT.

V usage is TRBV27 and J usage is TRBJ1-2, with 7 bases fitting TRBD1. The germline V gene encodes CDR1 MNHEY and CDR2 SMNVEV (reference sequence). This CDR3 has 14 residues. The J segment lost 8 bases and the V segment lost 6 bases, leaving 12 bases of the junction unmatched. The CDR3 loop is CASRPIGQDEGYTF. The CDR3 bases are TGTGCCAGCAGACCCATCGGACAGGACGAAGGCTACACCTTC.

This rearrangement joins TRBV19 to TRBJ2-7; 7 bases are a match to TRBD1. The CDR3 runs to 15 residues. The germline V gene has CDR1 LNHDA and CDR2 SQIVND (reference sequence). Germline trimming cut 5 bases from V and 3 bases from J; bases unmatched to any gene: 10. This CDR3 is CASSSMGQPDYEQYF. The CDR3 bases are TGTGCCAGTAGTTCAATGGGACAGCCGGACTACGAGCAGTACTTC.

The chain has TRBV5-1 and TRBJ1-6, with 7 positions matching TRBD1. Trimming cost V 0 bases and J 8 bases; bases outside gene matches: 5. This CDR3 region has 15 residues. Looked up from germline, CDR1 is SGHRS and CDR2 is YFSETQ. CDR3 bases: TGCGCCAGCAGCTTGGCCGGGACAGTGTATTCACCCCTCCACTTT. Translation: CASSLAGTVYSPLHF. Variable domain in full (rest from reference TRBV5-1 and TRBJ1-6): KAGVTQTPRYLIKTRGQQVTLSCSPISGHRSVSWYQQTPGQGLQFLFEYFSETQRNKGNFPGRFSGRQFSNSRSEMNVSTLELGDSALYLCASSLAGTVYSPLHFGNGTRLTVT.

The CDR3 DNA reads as TGTGCCAGCAGAAAAAATGTGGACGGCAATCAGCCCCAGCATTTT. Its protein is CASRKNVDGNQPQHF. V and J are TRBV6-5 and TRBJ1-5; D is unresolved. The CDR3 totals 15 residues. Per the germline V gene, CDR1 is MNHEY and CDR2 is SVGAGI. The ends were cut back, 6 bases at V and 2 bases at J, with 14 bases in the middle.

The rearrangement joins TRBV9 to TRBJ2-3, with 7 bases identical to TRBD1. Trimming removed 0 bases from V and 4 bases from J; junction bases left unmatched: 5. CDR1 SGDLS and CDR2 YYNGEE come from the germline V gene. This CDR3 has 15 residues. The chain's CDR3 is CASSVDRGIADTQYF. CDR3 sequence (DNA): TGTGCCAGCAGCGTAGACAGGGGCATTGCAGATACGCAGTATTTT.

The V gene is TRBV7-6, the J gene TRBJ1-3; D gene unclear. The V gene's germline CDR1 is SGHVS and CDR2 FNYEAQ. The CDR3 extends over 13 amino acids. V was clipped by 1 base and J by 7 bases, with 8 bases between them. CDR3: CASSLDIGNTIYF. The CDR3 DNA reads TGTGCCAGCAGCTTAGATATTGGGAACACCATATATTTT.

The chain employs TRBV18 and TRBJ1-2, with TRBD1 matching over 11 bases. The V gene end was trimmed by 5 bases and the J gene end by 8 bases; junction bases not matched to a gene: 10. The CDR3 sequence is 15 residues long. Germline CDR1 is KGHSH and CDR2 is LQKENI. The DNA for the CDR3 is TGTGCCAGCTCATCAAGCCGGGGACAGGGGGACGGCTACACCTTC. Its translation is CASSSSRGQGDGYTF.

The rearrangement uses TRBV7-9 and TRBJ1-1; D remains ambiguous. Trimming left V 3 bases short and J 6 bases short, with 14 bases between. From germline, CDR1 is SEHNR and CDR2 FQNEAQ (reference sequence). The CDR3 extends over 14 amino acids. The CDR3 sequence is CASSFSRMGAEAFF. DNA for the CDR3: TGTGCCAGCAGCTTTTCAAGGATGGGTGCTGAAGCTTTCTTT.

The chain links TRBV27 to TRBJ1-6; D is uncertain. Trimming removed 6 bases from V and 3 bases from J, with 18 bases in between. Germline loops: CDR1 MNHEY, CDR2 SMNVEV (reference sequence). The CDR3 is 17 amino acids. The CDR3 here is CASSPSLRVHYNSPLHF. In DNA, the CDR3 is TGTGCCAGCAGCCCAAGTTTGAGGGTCCACTATAATTCACCCCTCCACTTT.

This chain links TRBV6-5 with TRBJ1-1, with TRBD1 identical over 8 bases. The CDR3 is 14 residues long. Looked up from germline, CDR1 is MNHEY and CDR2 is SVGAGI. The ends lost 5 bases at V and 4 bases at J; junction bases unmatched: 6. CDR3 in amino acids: CASSRTGSGTEAFF. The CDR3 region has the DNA TGTGCCAGCAGTAGGACAGGGTCGGGCACTGAAGCTTTCTTT.

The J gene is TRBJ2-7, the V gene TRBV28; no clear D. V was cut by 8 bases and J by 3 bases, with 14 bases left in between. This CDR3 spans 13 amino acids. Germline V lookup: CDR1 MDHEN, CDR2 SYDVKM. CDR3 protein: CASGLFGYYEQYF. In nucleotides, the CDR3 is TGTGCCAGCGGCCTATTTGGGTACTACGAGCAGTACTTC.

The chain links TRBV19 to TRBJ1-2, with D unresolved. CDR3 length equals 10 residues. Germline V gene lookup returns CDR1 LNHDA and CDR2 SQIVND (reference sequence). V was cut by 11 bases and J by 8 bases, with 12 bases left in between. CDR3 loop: CAPRRRGYTF. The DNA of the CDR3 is TGTGCCCCCCGCAGACGAGGCTACACCTTC.

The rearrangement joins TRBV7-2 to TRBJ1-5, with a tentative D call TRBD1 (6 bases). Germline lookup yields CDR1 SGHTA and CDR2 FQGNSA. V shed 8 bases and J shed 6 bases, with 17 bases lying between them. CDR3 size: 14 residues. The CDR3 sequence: CASGAQGQSQPQHF. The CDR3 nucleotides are TGTGCCAGCGGGGCACAGGGACAATCTCAGCCCCAGCATTTT.

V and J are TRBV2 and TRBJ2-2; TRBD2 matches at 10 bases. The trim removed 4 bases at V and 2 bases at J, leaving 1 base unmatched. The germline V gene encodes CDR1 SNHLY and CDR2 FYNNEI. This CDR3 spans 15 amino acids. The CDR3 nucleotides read TGTGCCAGCAGTGGGACTAGCGGCAACACCGGGGAGCTGTTTTTT. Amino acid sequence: CASSGTSGNTGELFF.

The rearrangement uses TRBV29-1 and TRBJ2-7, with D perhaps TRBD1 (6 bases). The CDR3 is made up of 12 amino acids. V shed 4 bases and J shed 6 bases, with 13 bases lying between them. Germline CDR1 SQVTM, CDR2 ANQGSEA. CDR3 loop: CSVGSGVAEQYF. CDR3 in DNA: TGCAGCGTTGGGTCAGGGGTAGCCGAGCAGTACTTC.

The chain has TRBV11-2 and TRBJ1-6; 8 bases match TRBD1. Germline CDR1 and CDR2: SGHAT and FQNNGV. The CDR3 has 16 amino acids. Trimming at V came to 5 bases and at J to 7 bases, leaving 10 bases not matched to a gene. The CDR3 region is CASSTWTGNLNSPLHF. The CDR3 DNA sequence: TGTGCCAGCAGCACCTGGACAGGGAATTTGAATTCACCCCTCCACTTT.

As DNA, the CDR3 is TGTGCCAGCAGTGACGGGGCGGATAGAGGGTCACCCCTCCACTTT. The encoded protein is CASSDGADRGSPLHF. This chain connects TRBV6-1 to TRBJ1-6; D perhaps matches TRBD1 (5 bases). The CDR3 runs to 15 residues. Germline CDR1 and CDR2: MNHNS and SASEGT. Between the trimmed V and J ends, which lost 3 bases and 10 bases, there was a span of 16 bases.